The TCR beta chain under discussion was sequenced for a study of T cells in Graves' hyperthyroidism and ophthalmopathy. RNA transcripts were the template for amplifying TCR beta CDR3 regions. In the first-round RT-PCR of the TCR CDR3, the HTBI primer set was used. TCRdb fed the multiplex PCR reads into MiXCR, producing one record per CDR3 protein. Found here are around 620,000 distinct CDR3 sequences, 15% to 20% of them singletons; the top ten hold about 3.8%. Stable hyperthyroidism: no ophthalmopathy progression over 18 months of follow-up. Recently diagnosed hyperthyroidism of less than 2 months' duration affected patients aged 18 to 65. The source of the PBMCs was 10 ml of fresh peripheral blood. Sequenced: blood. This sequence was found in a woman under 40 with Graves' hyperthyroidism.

In nucleotides, the CDR3 is TGTGCCAGCAGCTACGGACAGTCCACAGATACGCAGTATTTT. Amino acids: CASSYGQSTDTQYF. The chain joins TRBV7-2 to TRBJ2-3; TRBD1 might be the D (6 bases). Trimming cost V 4 bases and J 2 bases, with 10 bases left between them. This CDR3 region has 14 residues. From germline, CDR1 is SGHTA and CDR2 FQGNSA.